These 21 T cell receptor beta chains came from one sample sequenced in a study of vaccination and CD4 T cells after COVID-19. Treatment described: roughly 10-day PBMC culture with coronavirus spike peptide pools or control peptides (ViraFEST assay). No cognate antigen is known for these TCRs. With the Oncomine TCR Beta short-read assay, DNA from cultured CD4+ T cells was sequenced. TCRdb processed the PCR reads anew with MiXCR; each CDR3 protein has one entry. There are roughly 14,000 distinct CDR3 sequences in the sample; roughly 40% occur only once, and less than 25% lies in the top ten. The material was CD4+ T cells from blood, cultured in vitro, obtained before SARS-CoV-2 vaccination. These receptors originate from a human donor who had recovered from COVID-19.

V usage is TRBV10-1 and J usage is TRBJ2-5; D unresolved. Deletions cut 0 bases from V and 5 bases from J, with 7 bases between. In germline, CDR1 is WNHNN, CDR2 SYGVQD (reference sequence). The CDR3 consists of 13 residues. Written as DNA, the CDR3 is TGCGCCAGCAGTGAGTCGCCGGAGGAGACCCAGTACTTC. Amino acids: CASSESPEETQYF.

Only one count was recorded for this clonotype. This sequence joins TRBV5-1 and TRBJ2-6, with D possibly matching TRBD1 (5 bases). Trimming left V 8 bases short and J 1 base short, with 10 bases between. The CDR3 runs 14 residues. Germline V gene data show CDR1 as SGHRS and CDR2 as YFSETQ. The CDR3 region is CASAQGSGANVLTF. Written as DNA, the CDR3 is TGCGCCAGTGCTCAGGGATCTGGGGCCAACGTCCTGACTTTC.

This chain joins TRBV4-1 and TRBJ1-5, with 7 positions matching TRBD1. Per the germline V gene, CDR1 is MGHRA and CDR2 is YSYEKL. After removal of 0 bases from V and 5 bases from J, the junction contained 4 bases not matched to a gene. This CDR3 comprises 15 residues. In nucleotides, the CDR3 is TGCGCCAGCAGCCAAGAAGTTACAGGGGATCAGCCCCAGCATTTT. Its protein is CASSQEVTGDQPQHF.

CDR3 region: CASSYHYQAYEQYF. The CDR3 nucleotides are TGTGCCAGCAGTTACCATTATCAAGCCTACGAGCAGTACTTC. The chain employs TRBV6-5 and TRBJ2-7; D gene uncertain. The CDR3 has 14 amino acids. Trimming removed 2 bases at V and 2 bases at J, with 10 bases between. CDR1 is MNHEY, CDR2 SVGAGI, per germline.

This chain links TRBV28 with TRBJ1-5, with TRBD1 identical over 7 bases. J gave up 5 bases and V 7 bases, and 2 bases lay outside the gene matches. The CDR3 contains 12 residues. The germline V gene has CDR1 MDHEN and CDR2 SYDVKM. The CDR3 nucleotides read TGTGCCAGCAAACAGGGGCATCAGCCCCAGCATTTT. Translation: CASKQGHQPQHF.

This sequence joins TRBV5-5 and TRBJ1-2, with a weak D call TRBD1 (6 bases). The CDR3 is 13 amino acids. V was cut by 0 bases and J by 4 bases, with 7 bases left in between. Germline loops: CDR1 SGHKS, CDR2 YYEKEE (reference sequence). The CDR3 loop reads CASSLADSYGYTF. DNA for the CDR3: TGTGCCAGCAGCTTGGCGGACAGCTATGGCTACACCTTC.

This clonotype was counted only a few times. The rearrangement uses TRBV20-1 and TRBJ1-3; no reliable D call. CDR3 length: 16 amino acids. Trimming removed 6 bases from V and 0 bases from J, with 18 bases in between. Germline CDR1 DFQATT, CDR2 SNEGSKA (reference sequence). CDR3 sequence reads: CSARRAGTSSGNTIYF. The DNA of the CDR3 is TGCAGTGCCCGACGGGCAGGCACCAGCTCTGGAAACACCATATATTTT.

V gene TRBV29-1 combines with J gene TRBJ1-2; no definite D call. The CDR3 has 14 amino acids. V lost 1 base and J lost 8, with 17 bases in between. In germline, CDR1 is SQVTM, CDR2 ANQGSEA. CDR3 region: CSVEVRQIPNGYTF. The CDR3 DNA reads TGCAGCGTTGAAGTGAGGCAGATCCCCAACGGCTACACCTTC.

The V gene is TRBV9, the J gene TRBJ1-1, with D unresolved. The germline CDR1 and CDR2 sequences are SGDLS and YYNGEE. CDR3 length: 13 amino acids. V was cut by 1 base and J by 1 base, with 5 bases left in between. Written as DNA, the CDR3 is TGTGCCAGCAGCGTAATAGAGAACACTGAAGCTTTCTTT. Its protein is CASSVIENTEAFF.

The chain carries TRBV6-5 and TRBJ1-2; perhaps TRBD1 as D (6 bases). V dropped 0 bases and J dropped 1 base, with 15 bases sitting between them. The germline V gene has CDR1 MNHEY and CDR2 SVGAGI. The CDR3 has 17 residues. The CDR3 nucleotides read TGTGCCAGCAGTTACTCGGCAGGGGCGAACCATAACTATGGCTACACCTTC. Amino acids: CASSYSAGANHNYGYTF.

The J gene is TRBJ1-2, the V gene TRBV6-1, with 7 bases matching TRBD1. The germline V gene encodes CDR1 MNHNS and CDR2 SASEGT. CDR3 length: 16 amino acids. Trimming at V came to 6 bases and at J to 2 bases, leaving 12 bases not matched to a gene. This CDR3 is CASSARGQGGNYGYTF. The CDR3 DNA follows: TGTGCCAGCAGCGCAAGGGGGCAGGGCGGGAACTATGGCTACACCTTC.

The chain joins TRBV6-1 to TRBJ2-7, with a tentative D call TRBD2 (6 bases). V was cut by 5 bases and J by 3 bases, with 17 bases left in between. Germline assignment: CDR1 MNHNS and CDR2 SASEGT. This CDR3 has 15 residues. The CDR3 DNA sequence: TGTGCCAGCAGTCCGCCCCTGGCGGGATACTACGAGCAGTACTTC. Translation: CASSPPLAGYYEQYF.

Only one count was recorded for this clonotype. The CDR3 loop reads CASLIAEGEETQYF. In nucleotides, the CDR3 is TGTGCCAGCTTAATAGCGGAGGGGGAAGAGACCCAGTACTTC. This chain links TRBV2 with TRBJ2-5; D may be TRBD1 or TRBD2 (6 bases each). This CDR3 contains 14 residues. Between the trimmed V and J ends, which lost 8 bases and 3 bases, there was a span of 16 bases. Germline V gene lookup returns CDR1 SNHLY and CDR2 FYNNEI.

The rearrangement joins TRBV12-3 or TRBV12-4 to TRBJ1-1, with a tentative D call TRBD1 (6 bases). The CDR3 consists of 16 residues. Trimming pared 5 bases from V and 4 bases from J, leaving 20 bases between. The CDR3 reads CASSGAGTTRTTEAFF. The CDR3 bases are TGTGCCAGCAGTGGCGCCGGGACAACAAGGACCACTGAAGCTTTCTTT.

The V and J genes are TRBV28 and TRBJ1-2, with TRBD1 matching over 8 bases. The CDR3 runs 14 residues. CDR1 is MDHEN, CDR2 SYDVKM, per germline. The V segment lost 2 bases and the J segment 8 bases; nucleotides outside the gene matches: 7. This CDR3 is CASSLGGQGSGYTF. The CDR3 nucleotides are TGTGCCAGCAGTTTAGGAGGACAGGGAAGCGGCTACACCTTC.

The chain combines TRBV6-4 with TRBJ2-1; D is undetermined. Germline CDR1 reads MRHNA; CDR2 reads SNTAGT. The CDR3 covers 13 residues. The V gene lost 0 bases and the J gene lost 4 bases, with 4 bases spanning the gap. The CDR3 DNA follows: TGTGCCAGCAGTGACTCAGAATACAATGAGCAGTTCTTC. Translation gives CASSDSEYNEQFF.

The CDR3 loop reads CASSLATGSTDTQYF. CDR3 coding DNA: TGTGCCAGCAGCTTAGCGACGGGGAGCACAGATACGCAGTATTTT. V usage is TRBV7-2 and J usage is TRBJ2-3, with D maybe TRBD2 (5 bases). The length of the CDR3 is 15 residues. V was pared by 0 bases and J by 0 bases, with 7 bases between. Per germline, CDR1 SGHTA and CDR2 FQGNSA.

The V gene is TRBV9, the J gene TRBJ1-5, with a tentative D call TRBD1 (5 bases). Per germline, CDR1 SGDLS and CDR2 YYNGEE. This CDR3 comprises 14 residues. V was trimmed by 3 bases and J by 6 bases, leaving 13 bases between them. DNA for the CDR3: TGTGCCAGCAGCGCCGACCCTGGGGGTCAGCCCCAGCATTTT. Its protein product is CASSADPGGQPQHF.

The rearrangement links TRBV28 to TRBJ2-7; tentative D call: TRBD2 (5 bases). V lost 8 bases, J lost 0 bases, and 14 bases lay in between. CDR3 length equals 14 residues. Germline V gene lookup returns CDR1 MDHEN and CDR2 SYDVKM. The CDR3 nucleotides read TGTGCCAGCGCCGTAAGAGGAGGCTCCTACGAGCAGTACTTC. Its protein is CASAVRGGSYEQYF. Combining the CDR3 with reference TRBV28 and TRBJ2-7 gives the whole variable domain DVKVTQSSRYLVKRTGEKVFLECVQDMDHENMFWYRQDPGLGLRLIYFSYDVKMKEKGDIPEGYSVSREKKERFSLILESASTNQTSMYLCASAVRGGSYEQYFGPGTRLTVT.

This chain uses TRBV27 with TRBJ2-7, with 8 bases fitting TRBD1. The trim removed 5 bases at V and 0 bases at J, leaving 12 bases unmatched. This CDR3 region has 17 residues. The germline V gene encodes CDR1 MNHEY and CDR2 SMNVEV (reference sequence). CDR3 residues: CASSQQIQGGSSYEQYF. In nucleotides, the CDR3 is TGTGCCAGCAGTCAGCAAATACAGGGGGGAAGCTCCTACGAGCAGTACTTC.

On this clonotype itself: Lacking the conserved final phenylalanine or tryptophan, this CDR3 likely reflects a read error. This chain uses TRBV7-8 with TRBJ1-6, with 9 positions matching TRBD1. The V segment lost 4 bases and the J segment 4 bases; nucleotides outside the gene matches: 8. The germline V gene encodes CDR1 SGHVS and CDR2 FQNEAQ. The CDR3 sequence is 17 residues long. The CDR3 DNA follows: TGTGCCAGCAGCTCTCCTCTCGGGACAGGGTATAATTCACCCCTCCACCTT. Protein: CASSSPLGTGYNSPLHL.